The next 3 T cell receptor beta chains were all read from a single sample in a study of shared clonotypes between healthy human individuals. TCRdb's table, derived via immunoSEQ multiplex PCR, lists solely in-frame clones and lacks some. The data show some 2.3 million clones, with over 85% seen just once and 0.35% to 0.5% held by the top ten. The sequencing sample was made of naive CD4+ T cells from PBMCs. As for subset: CD45RA+ positively selected. The receptors derive from a man aged 18 to 29 in good health. Some clones in this sample may be carry-over from other donors' samples.

The V gene is TRBV5-4, the J gene TRBJ2-2; TRBD2 matches 12 bases. CDR1 and CDR2 from the germline V gene are SGHNT and YYREEE (reference sequence). J was trimmed by 1 base and V by 4 bases; bases with no gene match: 11. CDR3 length: 19 amino acids. CDR3 amino acids: CASSRLGTSGRRNTGELFF. The CDR3 region has the DNA TGTGCCAGCAGCCGCTTGGGAACTAGCGGGAGGAGGAACACCGGGGAGCTGTTTTTT.

The chain is built from TRBV7-9 and TRBJ2-5, with D perhaps given as TRBD1 or TRBD2 (5 bases each). The CDR3 contains 15 residues. V lost 0 bases, J lost 4 bases, and 12 bases lay in between. CDR1 and CDR2 (germline): SEHNR, FQNEAQ (reference sequence). CDR3 amino acids: CASSLALRGAETQYF. The CDR3, as DNA: TGTGCCAGCAGCTTAGCGTTGAGGGGCGCAGAGACCCAGTACTTC.

This clone was counted a few times. V is TRBV6-5 and J is TRBJ1-1, with D maybe TRBD1 (5 bases). The CDR3 contains 14 residues. Germline lookup yields CDR1 MNHEY and CDR2 SVGAGI. Trimming stripped 7 bases from V and 0 bases from J, with 12 bases between. As DNA, the CDR3 is TGTGCCAGCATGCCGGGGCACCTGAACACTGAAGCTTTCTTT. Protein product: CASMPGHLNTEAFF.